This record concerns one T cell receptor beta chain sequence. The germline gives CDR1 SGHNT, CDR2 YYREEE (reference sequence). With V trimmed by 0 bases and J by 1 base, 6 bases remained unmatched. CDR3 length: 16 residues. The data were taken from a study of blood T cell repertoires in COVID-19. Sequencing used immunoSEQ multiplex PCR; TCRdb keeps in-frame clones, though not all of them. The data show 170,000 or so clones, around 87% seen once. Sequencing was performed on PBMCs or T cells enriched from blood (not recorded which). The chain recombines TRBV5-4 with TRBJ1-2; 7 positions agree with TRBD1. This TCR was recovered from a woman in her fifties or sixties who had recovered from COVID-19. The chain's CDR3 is CASSLARQGFNYGYTF. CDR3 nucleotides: TGTGCCAGCAGCTTGGCGAGACAGGGATTTAACTATGGCTACACCTTC. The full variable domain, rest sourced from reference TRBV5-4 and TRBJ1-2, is ETGVTQSPTHLIKTRGQQVTLRCSSQSGHNTVSWYQQALGQGPQFIFQYYREEENGRGNFPPRFSGLQFPNYSSELNVNALELDDSALYLCASSLARQGFNYGYTFGSGTRLTVV.